The 22 T cell receptor beta chains given below trace back to one sample, sequenced in a study of T cell responses to AZD1222 COVID-19 vaccine. Assay: immunoSEQ multiplex PCR; the TCRdb copy retains only in-frame clones and omits some. In the table there are 85,000 to 100,000 clones, 80% to 90% of which are singletons. The sample was peripheral blood, taken on day 0 of AZD1222 vaccination. These receptors originate from an adult in good health.

The CDR3 bases are TGTGCCAGCAGTTTGGTGGGGGCTCTCGGCGGCTACACCTTC. Residues: CASSLVGALGGYTF. The chain carries TRBV28 and TRBJ1-2; a weak D match, TRBD1 (6 bases). Germline V lookup: CDR1 MDHEN, CDR2 SYDVKM. V was pared by 3 bases and J by 8 bases, with 16 bases between. The CDR3 runs to 14 residues.

The rearrangement links TRBV2 to TRBJ2-7, with 9 bases that match TRBD1. CDR1 and CDR2 (germline): SNHLY, FYNNEI. The junction had 3 bases not matched to a gene; V was cut back by 8 bases and J by 4 bases. The length of the CDR3 is 12 residues. CDR3 DNA sequence: TGTGCCAGCGGACAGGGGAGATACGAGCAGTACTTC. Translating gives CASGQGRYEQYF. Supplemented by reference TRBV2 and TRBJ2-7, the full variable domain reads EPEVTQTPSHQVTQMGQEVILRCVPISNHLYFYWYRQILGQKVEFLVSFYNNEISEKSEIFDDQFSVERPDGSNFTLKIRSTKLEDSAMYFCASGQGRYEQYFGPGTRLTVT.

This chain uses TRBV10-3 with TRBJ2-3; D assignment may be TRBD1 or TRBD2 (5 bases each). CDR1 is ENHRY and CDR2 is SYGVKD in the germline V gene. The CDR3 is 14 amino acids. The V and J ends lost 4 bases and 2 bases respectively, with 10 bases between them. The CDR3 sequence is CAISAGTHTDTQYF. DNA for the CDR3: TGTGCCATCAGTGCCGGGACCCACACAGATACGCAGTATTTT.

This chain uses TRBV18 with TRBJ2-3; D is ambiguous. Germline values: CDR1 KGHSH, CDR2 LQKENI. This CDR3 spans 15 amino acids. V lost 3 bases and J lost 0, with 10 bases in between. In nucleotides, the CDR3 is TGTGCCAGCTCACCCCCGGAACGTAGCACAGATACGCAGTATTTT. Amino acids: CASSPPERSTDTQYF.

The chain employs TRBV10-3 and TRBJ2-7, with D perhaps given as TRBD1 or TRBD2 (5 bases each). Trimming left V 6 bases short and J 3 bases short, with 12 bases between. This CDR3 contains 13 residues. Germline assignment: CDR1 ENHRY and CDR2 SYGVKD. The CDR3 nucleotides are TGTGCCATCAGAGGGACCGATGACTACGAGCAGTACTTC. The encoded protein is CAIRGTDDYEQYF.

V is TRBV12-3 or TRBV12-4 and J is TRBJ2-5; the D is unclear. The CDR3 has 13 amino acids. V gave up 6 bases and J gave up 5 bases, with 13 bases separating them. The CDR3 loop is CASRENPSETQYF. The DNA of the CDR3 is TGTGCCAGCAGGGAGAATCCTTCGGAGACCCAGTACTTC.

The genes are TRBV6-6 and TRBJ1-5; TRBD1 is a possible D gene (5 bases). This CDR3 is 16 amino acids long. The V and J ends lost 6 bases and 0 bases respectively, with 15 bases between them. In germline, CDR1 is MNHNY, CDR2 SVGAGI (reference sequence). CDR3: CASSNPRGVSNQPQHF. The CDR3 bases are TGTGCCAGCAGCAACCCCCGGGGGGTTAGCAATCAGCCCCAGCATTTT.

This chain uses TRBV6-5 with TRBJ2-3; 9 bases map to TRBD1. Germline V gene data show CDR1 as MNHEY and CDR2 as SVGAGI. CDR3 length: 14 residues. The J segment lost 5 bases and the V segment lost 6 bases, leaving 6 bases of the junction unmatched. The CDR3 DNA reads TGTGCCAGCAGCGCCGGACAGGGGAGAGATACGCAGTATTTT. Protein sequence: CASSAGQGRDTQYF.

V is TRBV29-1 and J is TRBJ2-5; no reliable D call. This CDR3 is 11 amino acids long. The V gene lost 5 bases and the J gene lost 5 bases, with 9 bases spanning the gap. Per germline, CDR1 SQVTM and CDR2 ANQGSEA. The CDR3 DNA reads as TGCAGCGTTTTTCGCCGGGAGACCCAGTACTTC. Amino acid sequence: CSVFRRETQYF.

The V call is TRBV4-1, the J call TRBJ1-2; D uncertain. V was cut by 0 bases and J by 2 bases, with 4 bases left in between. Germline V CDR1 and CDR2: MGHRA, YSYEKL. This CDR3 is 13 amino acids long. CDR3 nucleotides: TGCGCCAGCAGCCAAGACCGAAACTATGGCTACACCTTC. Amino acid sequence: CASSQDRNYGYTF.

The V gene is TRBV6-6, the J gene TRBJ2-7; D might be TRBD2 (5 bases). CDR3 size: 13 residues. V gave up 3 bases and J gave up 6 bases, with 12 bases separating them. Germline V gene sequence: CDR1 MNHNY, CDR2 SVGAGI (reference sequence). CDR3 DNA: TGTGCCAGCAGTTATCTCCCGGGAAGCGAGCAGTACTTC. Amino acid sequence: CASSYLPGSEQYF.

The chain links TRBV27 to TRBJ1-2; TRBD1 matches 8 bases. This CDR3 spans 16 amino acids. Germline-derived CDR1 and CDR2 are MNHEY and SMNVEV (reference sequence). Germline trimming cut 1 base from V and 4 bases from J; bases unmatched to any gene: 8. CDR3 residues: CASSLFRTGRIYGYTF. DNA for the CDR3: TGTGCCAGCAGTTTATTCCGGACAGGGAGGATCTATGGCTACACCTTC.

The genes are TRBV2 and TRBJ2-7, with a weak D call TRBD1 (6 bases). Trimming stripped 7 bases from V and 2 bases from J, with 9 bases between. Per germline, CDR1 SNHLY and CDR2 FYNNEI. This CDR3 comprises 12 residues. CDR3 nucleotides: TGTGCCAGCAATGGGGGCACCTACGAGCAGTACTTC. Its translation is CASNGGTYEQYF.

The chain recombines TRBV25-1 with TRBJ1-6, with 7 bases identical to TRBD1. The CDR3 has 15 residues. CDR1 and CDR2 (germline): MGHDK, SYGVNS. V gave up 3 bases and J gave up 11 bases; unmatched junction bases: 10. This CDR3 reads CASSDSGQASPPLHF. The CDR3 DNA sequence: TGTGCCAGCAGTGACTCTGGACAGGCCTCTCCACCCCTCCACTTT.

This chain joins TRBV2 and TRBJ2-7; TRBD1 is a possible D gene (6 bases). The germline V gene encodes CDR1 SNHLY and CDR2 FYNNEI. Trimming removed 3 bases at V and 7 bases at J, with 10 bases between. CDR3 length: 12 residues. CDR3 sequence (DNA): TGTGCCAGCAGTGACAACAGGGCAGAGCAGTACTTC. Protein: CASSDNRAEQYF.

This clone appeared a single time. The chain couples TRBV19 to TRBJ1-5, with D possibly TRBD1 on 6 matching bases. The V end was cut by 5 bases, the J end by 7 bases, with 12 bases between. CDR1 and CDR2 (germline): LNHDA, SQIVND (reference sequence). The CDR3 loop spans 13 amino acids. CDR3 sequence (DNA): TGTGCCAGTAGTTGGGACAAAGGGCAGCCCCAGCATTTT. Protein sequence: CASSWDKGQPQHF.

J is TRBJ1-2 and V is TRBV29-1; D is possibly TRBD1 (6 bases). Germline CDR1 and CDR2: SQVTM and ANQGSEA. V was trimmed by 6 bases and J by 7 bases, leaving 18 bases between them. The length of the CDR3 is 13 residues. CDR3 sequence: CSVLLLTGIGYTF. In DNA form, the CDR3 reads TGCAGCGTCCTCCTCCTTACAGGGATTGGCTACACCTTC.

The CDR3 DNA reads TGCAGTGCTGCTCTTGGAAACACCATATATTTT. Its translation: CSAALGNTIYF. The gene calls are TRBV20-1 and TRBJ1-3; D uncertain. Deletions cut 5 bases from V and 3 bases from J, with 5 bases between. CDR1 and CDR2 (germline): DFQATT, SNEGSKA (reference sequence). This CDR3 has 11 residues.

The rearrangement links TRBV19 to TRBJ1-1, with D perhaps TRBD1 (6 bases). The germline gives CDR1 LNHDA, CDR2 SQIVND (reference sequence). The CDR3 covers 14 residues. The V end lost 6 bases, the J end lost 0 bases, and 11 bases lay between the germline ends. The DNA for the CDR3 is TGTGCCAGTAGGGACAGTTCCTTGAACACTGAAGCTTTCTTT. Its translation is CASRDSSLNTEAFF.

This clone was observed a few times. The chain is built from TRBV28 and TRBJ2-2, with D perhaps TRBD1 or TRBD2 (5 bases each). Germline assignment: CDR1 MDHEN and CDR2 SYDVKM. CDR3 size: 14 residues. V shed 5 bases and J shed 2 bases, with 9 bases lying between them. The CDR3 DNA is TGTGCCAGCAGTACCGGGGCCAACACCGGGGAGCTGTTTTTT. It is translated as CASSTGANTGELFF.

The rearrangement links TRBV5-1 to TRBJ2-2, with a tentative D call TRBD1 (5 bases). The CDR3 consists of 13 residues. The germline CDR1 and CDR2 sequences are SGHRS and YFSETQ. Between the trimmed V and J ends, which lost 7 bases and 1 base, there was a span of 8 bases. The DNA of the CDR3 is TGCGCCAGCCACAGGCTGAACACCGGGGAGCTGTTTTTT. Amino acids: CASHRLNTGELFF.

V is TRBV28 and J is TRBJ1-1; 9 bases are shared with TRBD1. Germline loops: CDR1 MDHEN, CDR2 SYDVKM. The CDR3 is made up of 16 amino acids. V lost 7 bases and J lost 3; bases outside the gene matches: 12. The CDR3 sequence: CASTTRGTGSYTEAFF. The CDR3 DNA follows: TGTGCCAGCACTACCCGAGGGACAGGGAGTTACACTGAAGCTTTCTTT.